The present entry profiles one T cell receptor beta chain with its context. V was pared by 0 bases and J by 12 bases, with 16 bases between. Germline V CDR1 and CDR2: SGHDT, YYEEEE. The CDR3 consists of 15 residues. TCRdb's copy holds only in-frame clones and misses some; the assay was immunoSEQ multiplex PCR. The sample lists around 29,000 clones; more than 90% were seen once. The data stem from a study of technical replicates of blood from a handful of donors. The chain joins TRBV5-6 to TRBJ2-6, with D maybe TRBD1 (6 bases). The clonotype originates from a human donor in good health. Some clones in this sample may be carry-over from other donors' samples. What was sequenced was PBMCs. The CDR3, as DNA: TGTGCCAGCAGCTTGGCCGGACAGCCTTTGGTCGTCCTGACTTTC. Amino acids: CASSLAGQPLVVLTF.